The rows below give T cell receptor beta chains drawn from one sample of a study of blood T cell repertoires in COVID-19. TCRdb's copy holds only in-frame clones and misses some; the assay was immunoSEQ multiplex PCR. Of 70,000 to 85,000 clones in the sample, 82% were seen once. The sequenced sample was peripheral blood. The receptors originated from a man in his fifties or sixties with acute or convalescent COVID-19. Each CDR3 is given with its conserved first and last residue. D genes are given only for firm matches. Rows give clone size only sometimes, using once, few, many, or a class for an expanded clone.

cdr3_aa cdr3_nt v_call d_call clone_size j_call
CATSAPGLENIQYF TGTGCCACCAGTGCCCCGGGACTAGAGAACATTCAGTACTTC TRBV24-1 TRBD2 - TRBJ2-4
CASSLAQVYYEQYF TGTGCCAGCAGCTTAGCCCAAGTCTACTACGAGCAGTACTTC TRBV7-9 - - TRBJ2-7
CASSEGAGRGAYGYTF TGTGCCAGCAGTGAAGGGGCCGGCAGGGGCGCCTATGGCTACACCTTC TRBV2 - - TRBJ1-2
CASSHYQETQYF TGTGCCAGCAGTCACTATCAAGAGACCCAGTACTTC TRBV12-1 - - TRBJ2-5
CASGLQFGPLHF TGTGCCAGCGGCCTGCAATTCGGGCCCCTCCACTTT TRBV6-6 - few TRBJ1-6
CASRQGAPLHF TGTGCCAGCAGACAGGGTGCACCCCTCCACTTT TRBV21-1 - - TRBJ1-6
CASSLAGGRYEQYF TGTGCCAGCAGCCTAGCGGGGGGCCGCTACGAGCAGTACTTC TRBV2 TRBD2 - TRBJ2-7
CASSLGVVQGYNEQFF TGTGCCAGCAGCTTAGGTGTGGTACAGGGCTACAATGAGCAGTTCTTC TRBV7-9 - - TRBJ2-1
CASSGGPDQPQHF TGTGCCAGCAGCGGGGGGCCGGATCAGCCCCAGCATTTT TRBV12-3/TRBV12-4 - - TRBJ1-5
CASSQALGGGGYTF TGTGCCAGCAGCCAAGCCTTAGGGGGGGGAGGCTACACCTTC TRBV3-1/TRBV3-2 - - TRBJ1-2
CASSPMTGDQPQHF TGTGCCAGCAGCCCCATGACAGGGGACCAGCCCCAGCATTTT TRBV7-9 TRBD1 - TRBJ1-5
CATSDTGTGRTGELFF TGTGCCACCAGTGACACCGGGACAGGGAGAACCGGGGAGCTGTTTTTT TRBV24-1 TRBD1 - TRBJ2-2
CASSPNRQGEINEQFF TGTGCCAGCTCACCTAACCGACAGGGGGAGATAAATGAGCAGTTCTTC TRBV18 TRBD1 - TRBJ2-1
CASSPIDRDFNYGYTF TGTGCCAGCAGTCCTATAGACAGGGATTTTAACTATGGCTACACCTTC TRBV28 TRBD1 - TRBJ1-2
CAWNWATGGVDQPQHF TGTGCCTGGAATTGGGCTACGGGGGGCGTGGATCAGCCCCAGCATTTT TRBV30 - - TRBJ1-5
CASSYSEGANYGYTF TGTGCCAGCAGTTACTCAGAGGGGGCTAACTATGGCTACACCTTC TRBV28 - - TRBJ1-2
CASSSLAGGFTDTQYF TGTGCCAGCAGCTCACTAGCGGGGGGTTTCACAGATACGCAGTATTTT TRBV7-8 TRBD2 - TRBJ2-3
CSVEASDRPYEQYF TGCAGCGTTGAAGCCTCCGACAGACCATACGAGCAGTACTTC TRBV29-1 - - TRBJ2-7
CASSRPFSDSGNTIYF TGCGCCAGCAGCCGCCCCTTCAGTGACTCTGGAAACACCATATATTTT TRBV4-1 - - TRBJ1-3
CASSLQEDLEQYF TGTGCCAGCAGCCTTCAGGAGGATCTCGAGCAGTACTTC TRBV16 - once TRBJ2-7
CASSSEVYGYTF TGTGCCAGCAGCTCGGAGGTCTATGGCTACACCTTC TRBV7-2 - once TRBJ1-2
CASSFPEETSVYTGELFF TGTGCCAGCAGCTTCCCGGAGGAGACGTCAGTTTACACCGGGGAGCTGTTTTTT TRBV7-2 - - TRBJ2-2
CASSLGQATNEKLFF TGTGCCAGCAGCTTAGGACAGGCAACTAATGAAAAACTGTTTTTT TRBV7-2 - - TRBJ1-4
CASSSDSRNGYTF TGCGCCAGCAGCTCCGACAGTAGGAACGGCTACACCTTC TRBV5-1 - few TRBJ1-2
CASRGANSPLHF TGTGCCAGCAGAGGGGCAAATTCACCCCTCCACTTT TRBV28 - - TRBJ1-6
CASSLDGGEWWPQHF TGCGCCAGCAGCTTGGACGGGGGGGAGTGGTGGCCCCAGCATTTT TRBV5-1 - - TRBJ1-5